This TCR beta chain is from a study of blood T cell repertoires in COVID-19. The overall study: The cDNA or gDNA used as material had been derived from T cells, B-cell-depleted T cells, or PBMCs.

TCRdb keeps only in-frame clones here, not all; method: immunoSEQ multiplex PCR. The sample consists of about 200,000 clones, about 86% of them appearing once. The CDR3 loop spans 14 amino acids. The V and J ends lost 2 bases and 1 base respectively, with 7 bases between them. Looked up from germline, CDR1 is SGHAT and CDR2 is FQNNGV. The V call is TRBV11-2, the J call TRBJ2-3; D remains ambiguous. What was sequenced was PBMCs or T cells enriched from blood (not recorded which). This sequence was found in a woman in her thirties or forties with acute COVID-19. In DNA, the CDR3 is TGTGCCAGCAGCTTAAGCCTCCGCACAGATACGCAGTATTTT. It translates to CASSLSLRTDTQYF.